The entry below gives a single T cell receptor (beta chain) sequence along with its context. Individuals aged 18 to 89 years were recruited from 24 US areas. After removal of 5 bases from V and 9 bases from J, the junction contained 11 bases not matched to a gene. CDR1 is GTSNPN, CDR2 SVGIG, per germline (reference sequence). CDR3 length equals 13 residues. Some clones are missing from TCRdb's copy, which holds only in-frame ones; the method was immunoSEQ multiplex PCR. The sample yields about 150,000 clones, around 80% seen once. The sample is drawn from a study of blood T cell repertoires in COVID-19.

The V gene is TRBV30, the J gene TRBJ2-5, with 8 bases aligning to TRBD2. Material for sequencing was PBMCs or T cells enriched from blood (not recorded which). The TCR comes from a man aged 45-65 years who had recovered from COVID-19. The CDR3 protein is CAWAGTRGLAQYF. The CDR3 coding sequence is TGTGCCTGGGCCGGGACTAGGGGCTTGGCCCAGTACTTC.